This T cell receptor beta chain stems from a study of blood T cell repertoires in COVID-19 (TCRdb year 2020). Regarding the research as a whole: Collaborator samples came from the United States, Italy and Spain and covered acute and convalescent phases of COVID-19. The prospective study material was composed of cDNA or gDNA derived from T cells, B-cell-depleted T cells, or PBMCs. Deeply sampled blood TCRbeta repertoires from subjects exposed to, actively infected with, or recovered from COVID-19 were included in the dataset. The repertoires were made available in a free public database intended to serve as a resource for research on the immune response to SARS-CoV-2. The samples were drawn from two sources: the first 160 participants of the ongoing ImmuneRACE study, and 950 to 1,500 subjects contributed by 6 global collaborators. A de-identified subject ID, COVID-19 status, age in years and sex were almost always included in the sample metadata. Where available, HLA class I and class II types were taken from metadata supplied by the sample provider and were not determined by assay-based typing. The paper as a whole reports these results and caveats: The amount of clinical and demographic metadata varied by source and participant and was provided uncurated.

According to the germline V gene, CDR1 reads SNHLY and CDR2 reads FYNNEI. The CDR3, cysteine through phenylalanine, is 14 amino acids long. Here the CDR3 DNA is all that survives: 42 bases in frame from base 1. Unmatched junction bases come to 6, with V trimmed by 4 bases and J by 9 bases. Collaborating institutions collected whole blood in K2EDTA tubes following their own protocols. For TCRbeta analysis, collaborators shipped samples as frozen whole blood, isolated PBMCs, or DNA extracted from either of those sample types. TCRbeta CDR3 regions were amplified from genomic DNA using the immunoSEQ Assay, a bias-controlled multiplex PCR. Under the source paper's analysis protocol: Nucleated cell counts per sample were estimated from amplification of reference gene primers within the assay. To quantify the absolute abundance of each unique TCRbeta CDR3 rearrangement, sequence reads were collapsed and filtered. Productive Simpson clonality was computed per sample as the square root of Simpson's diversity index over productive rearrangements. This is the immuneACCESS table as TCRdb keeps it, with only in-frame sequences that have V and J called. A part of the clones is gone; compared with another copy, unresolved V genes explain less than half, and the rest is unexplained. V and J calls and clone size are as listed in that table; D and trimming were resolved from the DNA. Here the sample has 150,000 to 200,000 clones; around 83% occur a single time. More than 6.5% of the sample comes from the top ten.

Points on this clone: What this receptor recognizes is not known. No base qualities exist here, and no much larger clone lies one base off it.

In this chain, TRBV2 is recombined with TRBJ1-5, with 10 bases aligning to TRBD1. Sequencing was performed on peripheral blood. The sequence came from a woman older than 75 in a cohort sampled during active or convalescent COVID-19. The CDR3 protein is CASSGTGGRRPQHF. Read as DNA, the sequence is TGTGCCAGCAGTGGGACAGGGGGAAGGCGGCCCCAGCATTTT.